These 25 T cell receptor beta chains share one sample of origin, sequenced in a study of blood T cell repertoires in COVID-19. Method: immunoSEQ multiplex PCR; TCRdb's copy keeps in-frame clones and lacks some. The sample holds some 300,000 clones; about 90% are singletons and the top ten take roughly 2.8%. The sample comprised PBMCs or T cells enriched from blood (not recorded which). These receptors were collected from a woman aged 50 to 60 who had been exposed to COVID-19.

V and J are TRBV5-4 and TRBJ2-5, with D possibly matching TRBD1 (5 bases). CDR3 size: 13 residues. Trimming cost V 4 bases and J 5 bases, with 12 bases left between them. Germline lookup yields CDR1 SGHNT and CDR2 YYREEE (reference sequence). The DNA for the CDR3 is TGTGCCAGCAGCCTCAGGGTTGGGGAGACCCAGTACTTC. This translates into CASSLRVGETQYF.

The sample holds a few counts of this clone. The chain employs TRBV19 and TRBJ1-2, with 7 bases lining up with TRBD1. Germline CDR1 reads LNHDA; CDR2 reads SQIVND (reference sequence). Losses at the gene ends were 6 bases for V and 8 bases for J; bases not matched to a gene: 6. This CDR3 comprises 12 residues. CDR3 sequence: CASRGQLGGYTF. The DNA for the CDR3 is TGTGCCAGTAGGGGACAGCTCGGCGGCTACACCTTC.

The chain recombines TRBV11-2 with TRBJ2-7; TRBD2 aligns across 12 bases. V was pared by 7 bases and J by 3 bases, with 13 bases of the junction left unmatched. Germline lookup yields CDR1 SGHAT and CDR2 FQNNGV. The CDR3 totals 17 residues. The CDR3 is CASTPSASGGVHYEQYF. The CDR3, as DNA: TGTGCCAGCACCCCGTCGGCTAGCGGGGGGGTTCACTACGAGCAGTACTTC.

V and J are TRBV2 and TRBJ2-1; 7 nucleotides align to TRBD2. Germline CDR1 is SNHLY and CDR2 is FYNNEI. With 10 bases clipped from V and 7 bases from J, the junction kept 10 bases outside the gene matches. The CDR3 runs 13 residues. CDR3 amino acids: CAIPGRPTNEQFF. CDR3 nucleotide sequence: TGTGCCATCCCCGGGAGGCCTACTAATGAGCAGTTCTTC.

The rearrangement uses TRBV7-2 and TRBJ2-3, with 11 bases identical to TRBD2. V was clipped by 1 base and J by 3 bases; unmatched bases: 3. This CDR3 is 16 amino acids long. Germline CDR1 and CDR2: SGHTA and FQGNSA. The CDR3 loop is CASSLGASGGTDTQYF. In DNA, the CDR3 is TGTGCCAGCAGCTTAGGCGCTAGCGGGGGGACAGATACGCAGTATTTT.

The chain has TRBV4-2 and TRBJ1-2, with a weak D call TRBD1 (5 bases). V was clipped by 0 bases and J by 8 bases, with 16 bases between them. This CDR3 has 15 residues. CDR1 and CDR2 (germline): LGHNA, YNFKEQ. The CDR3: CASSQEPRPQGGYTF. The CDR3, as DNA: TGTGCCAGCAGCCAAGAGCCCCGCCCCCAGGGAGGCTACACCTTC.

CDR3 in DNA: TGTGCCAGCAGCCAAGACAGCGGGTCTGTCCGTACGCAGTATTTT. It yields the protein CASSQDSGSVRTQYF. The chain recombines TRBV3-1 (or the pseudogene TRBV3-2) with TRBJ2-3, with a weak D call TRBD2 (6 bases). CDR3 length: 15 residues. V was pared by 0 bases and J by 8 bases, with 15 bases between. CDR1 is LGHDT and CDR2 is YNNKEL in the germline V gene (reference sequence).

V usage is TRBV29-1 and J usage is TRBJ1-2; D gene ambiguous. V was pared by 4 bases and J by 6 bases, with 12 bases between. Germline V gene data show CDR1 as SQVTM and CDR2 as ANQGSEA. The CDR3 length is 12 residues. The CDR3 DNA is TGCAGCGTTGCACGGGGAATTGATGGCTACACCTTC. It specifies CSVARGIDGYTF.

The CDR3 bases are TGTGCCAGCTCCCGACAGGGTATGGGCAATCCCCAGCATTTT. Amino acid sequence: CASSRQGMGNPQHF. The chain carries TRBV18 and TRBJ1-5, with TRBD1 identical over 7 bases. CDR3 length: 14 residues. In germline, CDR1 is KGHSH, CDR2 LQKENI. V dropped 6 bases and J dropped 10; count of bases not matched to a gene: 12.

J is TRBJ1-1 and V is TRBV2; D call uncertain. Trimming left V 3 bases short and J 3 bases short, with 5 bases between. The CDR3 contains 12 residues. Germline V gives CDR1 SNHLY, CDR2 FYNNEI. Written as DNA, the CDR3 is TGTGCCAGCAGTGACACGGACACTGAAGCTTTCTTT. This codes for CASSDTDTEAFF.

The chain combines TRBV30 with TRBJ1-2; 7 bases fit TRBD1. Unmatched junction bases numbered 6, after V lost 1 base and J lost 7 bases. The germline gives CDR1 GTSNPN, CDR2 SVGIG (reference sequence). This CDR3 spans 13 amino acids. CDR3 loop: CAWSDRGWGGYTF. CDR3 DNA sequence: TGTGCCTGGAGTGACAGGGGATGGGGTGGCTACACCTTC.

This clone was recorded once. This chain links TRBV2 with TRBJ2-5, with 7 bases lining up with TRBD1. V trimming: 7 bases; J trimming: 0 bases; junction bases outside the gene matches: 8. The CDR3 is 15 amino acids. Germline CDR1 reads SNHLY; CDR2 reads FYNNEI. The CDR3 DNA reads as TGTGCCAGCATGGGTCCGGGACAGAACCAAGAGACCCAGTACTTC. Translation: CASMGPGQNQETQYF.

V is TRBV9 and J is TRBJ1-2; D is possibly TRBD1 (6 bases). CDR1 and CDR2 from the germline V gene are SGDLS and YYNGEE. The CDR3 covers 14 residues. The V end was cut by 2 bases, the J end by 0 bases, with 8 bases between. The CDR3 DNA sequence: TGTGCCAGCAGCGTGGACAGCCCTAACTATGGCTACACCTTC. Translation: CASSVDSPNYGYTF. Full variable domain (missing parts from reference TRBV9 and TRBJ1-2): DSGVTQTPKHLITATGQRVTLRCSPRSGDLSVYWYQQSLDQGLQFLIQYYNGEERAKGNILERFSAQQFPDLHSELNLSSLELGDSALYFCASSVDSPNYGYTFGSGTRLTVV.

The rearrangement joins TRBV6-2 or TRBV6-3 to TRBJ1-1; the D is unclear. Germline values: CDR1 MNHEY, CDR2 SVGEGT. V was trimmed by 2 bases and J by 1 base, leaving 5 bases between them. This CDR3 has 13 amino acids. The CDR3 nucleotides are TGTGCCAGCAGTTACGGCGGGAACACTGAAGCTTTCTTT. Translation: CASSYGGNTEAFF.

The chain combines TRBV2 with TRBJ1-4; tentative D call: TRBD1 (5 bases). From germline, CDR1 is SNHLY and CDR2 FYNNEI. V lost 4 bases and J 8 bases, leaving 14 bases between the germline ends. The CDR3 covers 14 residues. The CDR3 coding sequence is TGTGCCAGCAGTGTATGGGGCACAATAGAAAAACTGTTTTTT. Its protein is CASSVWGTIEKLFF.

V usage is TRBV28 and J usage is TRBJ1-1; D unclear. The CDR3 is 12 amino acids. Trimming removed 5 bases from V and 2 bases from J, with 6 bases in between. CDR1 is MDHEN, CDR2 SYDVKM, per germline. As DNA, the CDR3 is TGTGCCAGCAGTACGACTAACACTGAAGCTTTCTTT. Translated, it gives CASSTTNTEAFF.

The V and J genes are TRBV3-1 (or the pseudogene TRBV3-2) and TRBJ1-1; D gene unclear. Germline assignment: CDR1 LGHDT and CDR2 YNNKEL (reference sequence). V was cut by 2 bases and J by 8 bases, with 9 bases left in between. CDR3 length: 12 amino acids. CDR3 in DNA: TGTGCCAGCAGCCAACGGGAACGCGAAGCTTTCTTT. Protein: CASSQREREAFF.

Notes on this clone: This sample includes further DNA sequences coding for the same CDR3. The rearrangement uses TRBV3-1 (or the pseudogene TRBV3-2) and TRBJ1-1; perhaps TRBD1 as D (5 bases). Germline CDR1 and CDR2: LGHDT and YNNKEL (reference sequence). The V gene lost 1 base and the J gene lost 4 bases, with 10 bases spanning the gap. The CDR3 is 14 amino acids. The CDR3 DNA reads TGTGCCAGCAGCCAAGGTGGAAGGGGCACTGAAGCTTTCTTT. As protein: CASSQGGRGTEAFF.

This clone was recorded only once. The chain has TRBV5-6 and TRBJ2-1, with D unresolved. The germline V gene encodes CDR1 SGHDT and CDR2 YYEEEE. V was shortened by 4 bases and J by 1 base, with 6 bases between the two germline ends. The CDR3 totals 13 residues. The CDR3 coding sequence is TGTGCCAGCAGCCCCCTTTCCTACAATGAGCAGTTCTTC. This codes for CASSPLSYNEQFF.

The chain has TRBV9 and TRBJ2-2; TRBD1 agrees at 11 bases. The CDR3 runs to 15 residues. With 3 bases clipped from V and 4 bases from J, the junction kept 2 bases outside the gene matches. Germline CDR1 reads SGDLS; CDR2 reads YYNGEE. The CDR3: CASSEGTGGTGELFF. For the CDR3, the DNA is TGTGCCAGCAGCGAGGGGACAGGGGGCACCGGGGAGCTGTTTTTT.

CDR3 protein: CASARLGQVNYGYTF. In DNA form, the CDR3 reads TGTGCCAGCGCCCGACTGGGGCAAGTTAACTATGGCTACACCTTC. The gene calls are TRBV11-2 and TRBJ1-2; perhaps TRBD1 as D (5 bases). V was trimmed by 8 bases and J by 1 base, leaving 17 bases between them. Germline V gene sequence: CDR1 SGHAT, CDR2 FQNNGV. The CDR3 runs to 15 residues.

V gene TRBV27 combines with J gene TRBJ2-1; 7 nucleotides align to TRBD2. V lost 9 bases, J lost 7 bases, and 15 bases stayed unmatched. CDR3 length: 15 amino acids. From germline, CDR1 is MNHEY and CDR2 SMNVEV (reference sequence). CDR3 in DNA: TGTGCCAGTCGAATGGGGGGGGGACCTTATAATGAGCAGTTCTTC. Translating gives CASRMGGGPYNEQFF.

CDR3 sequence reads: CSVRAGGAEAFF. The DNA of the CDR3 is TGCAGCGTTAGGGCCGGCGGGGCTGAAGCTTTCTTT. This chain connects TRBV29-1 to TRBJ1-1; no firm D call. Looked up from germline, CDR1 is SQVTM and CDR2 is ANQGSEA. The CDR3 sequence is 12 residues long. The V end lost 5 bases, the J end lost 6 bases, and 13 bases lay between the germline ends.

The genes are TRBV5-6 and TRBJ2-7; unclear D gene. The germline V gene encodes CDR1 SGHDT and CDR2 YYEEEE. This CDR3 region has 14 residues. V gave up 0 bases and J gave up 3 bases, with 10 bases separating them. The CDR3 reads CASSLGNGDYEQYF. Here the CDR3 DNA reads TGTGCCAGCAGCTTGGGGAACGGAGACTACGAGCAGTACTTC.

The chain carries TRBV5-1 and TRBJ1-3, with 8 bases lining up with TRBD1. Germline V gives CDR1 SGHRS, CDR2 YFSETQ. Trimming cost V 2 bases and J 0 bases; bases outside gene matches: 4. The CDR3 is 16 amino acids. CDR3 coding DNA: TGCGCCAGCAGCTTAGGACAGGGTAGCTCTGGAAACACCATATATTTT. Its translation is CASSLGQGSSGNTIYF.